This T cell receptor beta chain was recorded in a study of T cell changes during pregnancy in multiple sclerosis. Germline lookup yields CDR1 MNHEY and CDR2 SMNVEV (reference sequence). Trimming took off 5 bases at V and 2 bases at J, with 15 bases between the two ends. This CDR3 has 16 amino acids. Method: immunoSEQ multiplex PCR; TCRdb's copy keeps in-frame clones and lacks some. This sample carries about 97,000 clones, approximately 91% of them seen once, and the ten largest clones take 2.5% to 3.5%. The input for sequencing was peripheral blood, taken in the second trimester of pregnancy. The sequence came from a female donor with multiple sclerosis, enrolled in a pregnancy study. The chain joins TRBV27 to TRBJ2-2, with a tentative D call TRBD1 (5 bases). In DNA form, the CDR3 reads TGTGCCAGCAGTAAAGGGGCCAGGGATAACACCGGGGAGCTGTTTTTT. Amino acids: CASSKGARDNTGELFF.